This TCR beta chain was documented in a study of blood T cells in healthy people across ages. With regard to this clonotype: The antigen remains undetermined.

Primed by a sample-barcoded 5' primer and a J-beta primer mix, a second PCR proceeded for 7 to 11 cycles. Using its own MiXCR run on the 5' RACE reads, TCRdb lists one record per CDR3 protein. The sample has 700,000 to 850,000 distinct CDR3 sequences, under 40% seen once. General study points: Changes in expanded clonotypes were possibly confounded, as the CMV status of donors was unknown. Estimated diversity across one million T cells was deemed an underestimate.

Germline CDR1 is MNHNS and CDR2 is SASEGT. V dropped 8 bases and J dropped 13 bases, with 18 bases sitting between them. This CDR3 region has 12 residues. Total RNA was isolated from each sample in quantities of at least 5 micrograms. The clonotype comes from a man aged 18 to 35 in good health. The genes are TRBV6-1 and TRBJ2-4; weak D call: TRBD1 (6 bases). The sequenced sample consisted of blood. CDR3 coding DNA: TGTGCCAGCTTTGGACAGATGAACGGGCAGTACTTC. It is translated as CASFGQMNGQYF.